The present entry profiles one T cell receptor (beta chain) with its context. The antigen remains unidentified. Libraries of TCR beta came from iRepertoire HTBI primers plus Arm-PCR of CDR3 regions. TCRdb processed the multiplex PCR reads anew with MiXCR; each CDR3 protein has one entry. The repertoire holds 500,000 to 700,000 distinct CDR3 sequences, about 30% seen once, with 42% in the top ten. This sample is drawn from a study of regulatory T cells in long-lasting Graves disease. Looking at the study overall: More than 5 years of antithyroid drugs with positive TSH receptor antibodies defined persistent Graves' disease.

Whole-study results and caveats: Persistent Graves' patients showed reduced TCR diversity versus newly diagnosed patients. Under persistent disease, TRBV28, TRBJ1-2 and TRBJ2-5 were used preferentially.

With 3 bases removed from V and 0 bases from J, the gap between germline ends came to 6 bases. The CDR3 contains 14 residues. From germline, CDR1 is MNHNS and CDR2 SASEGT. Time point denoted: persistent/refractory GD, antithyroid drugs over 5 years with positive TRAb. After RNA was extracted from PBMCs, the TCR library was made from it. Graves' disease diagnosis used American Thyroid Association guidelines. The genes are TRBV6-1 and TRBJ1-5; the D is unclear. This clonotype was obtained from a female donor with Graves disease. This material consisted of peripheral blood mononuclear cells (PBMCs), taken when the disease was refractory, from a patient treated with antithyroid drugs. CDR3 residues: CASSEIFSNQPQHF. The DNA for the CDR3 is TGTGCCAGCAGTGAGATTTTTAGCAATCAGCCCCAGCATTTT.